Below, 28 T cell receptor beta chains from the same sample are listed, as sequenced in a study of blood T cell repertoires in COVID-19. Repertoires were generated with immunoSEQ multiplex PCR, while TCRdb's copy carries only in-frame clones and drops some. The table records 250,000 to 300,000 clones, around 90% of them present only once. The sample taken for sequencing was peripheral blood. These receptors were obtained from a woman in her forties or fifties who had recovered from COVID-19.

This chain connects TRBV29-1 to TRBJ1-2, with 7 bases aligning to TRBD1. The CDR3 runs to 11 residues. Trimming at V came to 7 bases and at J to 4 bases, leaving 3 bases not matched to a gene. Germline-derived CDR1 and CDR2 are SQVTM and ANQGSEA. CDR3 amino acids: CSAGTVYGYTF. The CDR3 bases are TGCAGCGCGGGGACAGTCTATGGCTACACCTTC.

Here the CDR3 reads CASSPRLSHTEAFF. In DNA, the CDR3 is TGCGCCAGCAGCCCTCGACTGAGTCACACTGAAGCTTTCTTT. The chain combines TRBV5-1 with TRBJ1-1, with D unclear. Germline V gene lookup returns CDR1 SGHRS and CDR2 YFSETQ. This CDR3 has 14 residues. V lost 4 bases to trimming and J lost 3 bases, with 13 bases between them.

V usage is TRBV6-1 and J usage is TRBJ2-1; 8 nucleotides line up with TRBD2. The J segment lost 5 bases and the V segment lost 0 bases, leaving 6 bases of the junction unmatched. CDR3 length: 16 residues. Germline V gene sequence: CDR1 MNHNS, CDR2 SASEGT. Written as DNA, the CDR3 is TGTGCCAGCAGTGAAGCGCTAGCGGGCCTTGACAATGAGCAGTTCTTC. This codes for CASSEALAGLDNEQFF.

The rearrangement links TRBV6-6 to TRBJ2-7; D unclear. There are 16 residues in the CDR3. V lost 0 bases, J lost 2 bases, and 14 bases lay in between. Germline loops: CDR1 MNHNY, CDR2 SVGAGI (reference sequence). Here the CDR3 DNA reads TGTGCCAGCAGTTACTCGTCATGGTCTACCCCCTACGAGCAGTACTTC. Translation gives CASSYSSWSTPYEQYF.

The chain recombines TRBV5-1 with TRBJ2-2, with 12 bases lining up with TRBD2. In germline, CDR1 is SGHRS, CDR2 YFSETQ. This CDR3 comprises 19 residues. V was pared by 4 bases and J by 0 bases, with 10 bases of the junction left unmatched. The CDR3 spells CASSSQLAGGLANTGELFF. The CDR3 bases are TGCGCCAGCAGCAGCCAACTAGCGGGGGGACTCGCGAACACCGGGGAGCTGTTTTTT.

The chain uses TRBV11-2 and TRBJ1-2; 10 bases fit TRBD1. Germline CDR1 and CDR2: SGHAT and FQNNGV. The CDR3 runs to 17 residues. V was clipped by 5 bases and J by 8 bases; unmatched bases: 17. The chain's CDR3 is CASSPKVRDRGRNGYTF. CDR3 nucleotides: TGTGCCAGCAGCCCAAAGGTCCGGGACAGGGGACGGAACGGCTACACCTTC.

This clone was picked up one time. The J gene is TRBJ2-3, the V gene TRBV5-4; D may be TRBD1 (6 bases). The germline V gene encodes CDR1 SGHNT and CDR2 YYREEE (reference sequence). The CDR3 contains 15 residues. The V end was cut by 4 bases, the J end by 6 bases, with 18 bases between. CDR3 nucleotide sequence: TGTGCCAGCAGCCCGCGGACTCCGCAGGGGGATACGCAGTATTTT. It encodes CASSPRTPQGDTQYF.

The J gene is TRBJ1-6, the V gene TRBV5-1; 7 nucleotides match TRBD1. Trimming removed 4 bases from V and 16 bases from J; junction bases left unmatched: 8. Germline V gives CDR1 SGHRS, CDR2 YFSETQ. CDR3 size: 12 residues. The CDR3, as DNA: TGCGCCAGCAGCGTACAACCGGGACAGCTCCACTTT. Its translation is CASSVQPGQLHF.

J is TRBJ2-3 and V is TRBV5-1, with TRBD2 matching over 12 bases. The CDR3 is 16 residues long. Trimming at V came to 2 bases and at J to 4 bases, leaving 5 bases not matched to a gene. Germline-derived CDR1 and CDR2 are SGHRS and YFSETQ. For the CDR3, the DNA is TGCGCCAGCAGCTTAGCGACTAGCGGGAGCGCAGATACGCAGTATTTT. Its translation: CASSLATSGSADTQYF.

The V gene is TRBV30, the J gene TRBJ1-1; D possibly corresponds to TRBD1 (6 bases). Per germline, CDR1 GTSNPN and CDR2 SVGIG (reference sequence). The CDR3 length is 12 residues. Between the trimmed V and J ends, which lost 5 bases and 2 bases, there was a span of 9 bases. The CDR3 spells CAWDRSNTEAFF. As DNA, the CDR3 is TGTGCCTGGGACAGGAGCAACACTGAAGCTTTCTTT.

The gene calls are TRBV20-1 and TRBJ2-1; D possibly corresponds to TRBD2 (5 bases). Germline CDR1 is DFQATT and CDR2 is SNEGSKA (reference sequence). The CDR3 has 10 residues. Trimming pared 5 bases from V and 7 bases from J, leaving 6 bases between. The CDR3 bases are TGCAGTGCTTTAGCGAATGAGCAGTTCTTC. Its translation is CSALANEQFF.

The chain joins TRBV6-2 or TRBV6-3 to TRBJ1-2; the D gene is possibly TRBD1 (5 bases). The V gene lost 5 bases and the J gene lost 5 bases, with 18 bases spanning the gap. The CDR3 loop spans 15 amino acids. Germline V gene data show CDR1 as MNHEY and CDR2 as SVGEGT. CDR3 in DNA: TGTGCCAGCAGTCCCACAGGAAATCCCCGATATGGCTACACCTTC. Translation gives CASSPTGNPRYGYTF.

The chain recombines TRBV7-2 with TRBJ2-7; a possible D gene is TRBD2 (6 bases). V was pared by 1 base and J by 3 bases, with 16 bases between. The germline V gene encodes CDR1 SGHTA and CDR2 FQGNSA. The CDR3 contains 16 residues. CDR3: CASSLDWDWGVYEQYF. In DNA form, the CDR3 reads TGTGCCAGCAGCTTAGATTGGGATTGGGGGGTCTACGAGCAGTACTTC.

This clone was observed a single time. The chain has TRBV7-2 and TRBJ2-2; TRBD1 is a possible D gene (6 bases). In germline, CDR1 is SGHTA, CDR2 FQGNSA. This CDR3 region has 15 residues. The V end was cut by 2 bases, the J end by 6 bases, with 13 bases between. Here the CDR3 reads CASSLKAQGPGELFF. The CDR3 bases are TGTGCCAGCAGCTTAAAGGCCCAGGGGCCCGGGGAGCTGTTTTTT.

This rearrangement joins TRBV7-3 to TRBJ2-3; D perhaps matches TRBD2 (5 bases). Trimming took off 1 base at V and 6 bases at J, with 11 bases between the two ends. The germline gives CDR1 SGHTA, CDR2 FQGTGA. The CDR3 covers 14 residues. CDR3 DNA: TGTGCCAGCAGCTTAAACGGGAATACGGATACGCAGTATTTT. Protein: CASSLNGNTDTQYF.

The chain has TRBV6-2 or TRBV6-3 and TRBJ1-2; D might be TRBD1 (5 bases). Between the trimmed V and J ends, which lost 2 bases and 8 bases, there was a span of 15 bases. The CDR3 length is 14 residues. Germline loops: CDR1 MNHEY, CDR2 SVGEGT. The CDR3 sequence: CASSYSQGLGGYTF. CDR3 DNA: TGTGCCAGCAGTTACAGTCAGGGATTGGGAGGCTACACCTTC.

This clone was seen just once. The rearrangement links TRBV4-1 to TRBJ1-3; D is ambiguous. Looked up from germline, CDR1 is MGHRA and CDR2 is YSYEKL. This CDR3 is built from 16 residues. Trimming left V 0 bases short and J 0 bases short, with 9 bases between. The CDR3 protein is CASSQDKSYSGNTIYF. The DNA of the CDR3 is TGCGCCAGCAGCCAAGATAAGAGTTACTCTGGAAACACCATATATTTT.

This chain links TRBV10-1 with TRBJ2-7; TRBD2 aligns across 10 bases. CDR3 size: 13 residues. V lost 9 bases and J lost 7; bases outside the gene matches: 9. Germline assignment: CDR1 WNHNN and CDR2 SYGVQD (reference sequence). The CDR3: CASVLAGDREQYF. DNA of the CDR3: TGCGCCAGTGTCCTAGCGGGAGATCGAGAGCAGTACTTC.

The chain carries TRBV3-1 (or the pseudogene TRBV3-2) and TRBJ1-4, with 8 bases aligning to TRBD1. CDR3 length: 15 residues. The V gene's germline CDR1 is LGHDT and CDR2 YNNKEL (reference sequence). V shed 4 bases, J shed 8 bases, and the junction held 9 bases outside the gene matches. In DNA, the CDR3 is TGTGCCAGCAGCCCGACTTCAGGGGGCCGGGAAAAACTGTTTTTT. This codes for CASSPTSGGREKLFF.

The J gene is TRBJ1-2, the V gene TRBV3-1 (or the pseudogene TRBV3-2); tentatively, D is TRBD1 (6 bases). V dropped 3 bases and J dropped 4 bases, with 15 bases sitting between them. Germline CDR1 and CDR2: LGHDT and YNNKEL (reference sequence). CDR3 length equals 15 residues. The CDR3 region has the DNA TGTGCCAGCAGCCACCACACCTTAGGGGGCTATGGCTACACCTTC. Translation gives CASSHHTLGGYGYTF.

The J gene is TRBJ2-7, the V gene TRBV10-3, with TRBD2 matching 8 bases. This CDR3 contains 13 residues. CDR1 is ENHRY, CDR2 SYGVKD, per germline. The ends lost 9 bases at V and 4 bases at J; junction bases unmatched: 8. The CDR3 here is CAIQRENLYEQYF. In DNA form, the CDR3 reads TGTGCCATTCAGCGGGAGAATTTATACGAGCAGTACTTC.

This chain uses TRBV11-2 with TRBJ1-2; 8 nucleotides agree with TRBD1. J lost 6 bases, V lost 2 bases, and 11 bases had no gene match. CDR1 and CDR2 (germline): SGHAT, FQNNGV. The CDR3 covers 16 residues. The CDR3 loop reads CASSLLPAGQANGYTF. The CDR3 region has the DNA TGTGCCAGCAGCTTACTCCCCGCGGGACAGGCAAATGGCTACACCTTC.

Concerning this clone: In the same sample, other DNA sequences code for this CDR3. The chain couples TRBV11-2 to TRBJ2-5; D is undetermined. The CDR3 length is 12 residues. Trimming cost V 0 bases and J 5 bases, with 4 bases left between them. Germline V gives CDR1 SGHAT, CDR2 FQNNGV. As DNA, the CDR3 is TGTGCCAGCAGCTTAGATCGGGAGACCCAGTACTTC. Encoded protein: CASSLDRETQYF.

V and J are TRBV5-1 and TRBJ1-1; 10 bases match TRBD1. Germline values: CDR1 SGHRS, CDR2 YFSETQ. This CDR3 contains 14 residues. The junction had 3 bases not matched to a gene; V was cut back by 2 bases and J by 5 bases. The CDR3 coding sequence is TGCGCCAGCAGCTTAAGACAGGGGGCGACTGAAGCTTTCTTT. Its protein is CASSLRQGATEAFF.

The V and J genes are TRBV5-1 and TRBJ2-1; a weak D match, TRBD1 (6 bases). The CDR3 has 13 residues. The germline V gene encodes CDR1 SGHRS and CDR2 YFSETQ. Trimming left V 4 bases short and J 9 bases short, with 14 bases between. The chain's CDR3 is CASSLGQSREQFF. DNA of the CDR3: TGCGCCAGCAGCCTAGGACAGTCCCGTGAGCAGTTCTTC.

The chain links TRBV7-2 to TRBJ2-7; possible D gene TRBD2, 5 bases. V dropped 1 base and J dropped 0 bases, with 10 bases sitting between them. This CDR3 is built from 15 residues. Germline loops: CDR1 SGHTA, CDR2 FQGNSA. The CDR3 reads CASSLDPGYSYEQYF. Written as DNA, the CDR3 is TGTGCCAGCAGCTTAGACCCGGGATACTCCTACGAGCAGTACTTC.

The sample holds one count of this clone. The chain joins TRBV10-3 to TRBJ2-3, with 8 bases identical to TRBD2. Germline CDR1 reads ENHRY; CDR2 reads SYGVKD. The CDR3 spans 15 residues. Germline trimming cut 8 bases from V and 6 bases from J; bases unmatched to any gene: 13. The CDR3 DNA reads as TGTGCCATCGGTCACGGGGGGGAATACGTGGATACGCAGTATTTT. Protein: CAIGHGGEYVDTQYF.

This clone turned up a few times. CDR3 sequence (DNA): TGTGCCAGCAGCGCCGATTACAGATCATCCTATGGCTACACCTTC. It yields the protein CASSADYRSSYGYTF. The V call is TRBV7-2, the J call TRBJ1-2; no definite D call. The V and J ends lost 5 bases and 4 bases respectively, with 17 bases between them. Looked up from germline, CDR1 is SGHTA and CDR2 is FQGNSA. CDR3 length: 15 amino acids.